This T cell receptor (beta chain) is drawn from a study of blood T cell repertoires in COVID-19 (dated by TCRdb to 2019 to 2021). Regarding the research as a whole: Samples from collaborators originated in the United States, Italy and Spain and spanned both the acute and convalescent phases of COVID-19. The prospective study material was composed of cDNA or gDNA derived from T cells, B-cell-depleted T cells, or PBMCs. Deeply sampled blood TCRbeta repertoires from subjects exposed to, actively infected with, or recovered from COVID-19 were included in the dataset. A freely available public database, intended as a resource for researchers studying the immune response to SARS-CoV-2, is where the repertoires were released. Samples were obtained from the ongoing ImmuneRACE study (first 160 participants) and from over 1,000 subjects provided by 6 global collaborators. A de-identified subject ID, COVID-19 status, age in years and sex were almost always included in the sample metadata. Where available, HLA class I and class II types were obtained from metadata supplied by the sample provider rather than from assay-based typing.

TCRbeta CDR3 regions were amplified from genomic DNA by means of the immunoSEQ Assay, a bias-controlled multiplex PCR. The study's own analysis went as follows. Nucleated cell counts per sample were estimated from amplification of reference gene primers within the assay. Sequence reads were collapsed and filtered to measure the absolute abundance of every unique TCRbeta CDR3 rearrangement. For each sample, productive Simpson clonality was calculated as the square root of Simpson's diversity index across productive rearrangements. Entries here come from immuneACCESS through TCRdb and include only in-frame sequences with V and J called. Some clones fail to appear in such tables; in the studies checked, an unresolved V gene covers under half of the shortfall, and the cause of the remainder is unknown. The D gene and trimming were derived from the DNA, and the V and J assignments and clone size from that table. This sample lists about 330,000 clones; approximately 87% were detected once. In total, the top ten clones hold approximately 4% of the sample.

Regarding this clone: This clone's antigen is unknown. Base quality data are lacking; no much larger clone is found one base away.

The CDR3 sequence holds 17 residues, the cysteine and phenylalanine included. The entry retains the CDR3 DNA only, 51 bases that are in frame from base 1. Cut back by 2 bases and 4 bases, the V and J ends lie 17 bases apart. The germline V gene (reference sequence) specifies SEHNR as CDR1 and FQNEAQ as CDR2. Points the paper makes about the study in general: The quantity of clinical and demographic metadata differed by source and by participant and was supplied without curation.

Collaborating institutions collected whole blood in K2EDTA tubes following their own protocols. For TCRbeta analysis, collaborators shipped samples as frozen whole blood, isolated PBMCs, or DNA extracted from either of those sample types. The clonotype originates from a woman between 45 and 65 years old with active or convalescent COVID-19. The sample consisted of peripheral blood. The V gene is TRBV7-9 and the J gene is TRBJ2-2, with no confident D gene call. CDR3 loop: CASSLNPVVSGTGELFF. DNA sequence: TGTGCCAGCAGCTTAAACCCCGTAGTTAGTGGCACCGGGGAGCTGTTTTTT. The full variable domain, with segments outside the CDR3 supplied by the reference TRBV7-9 and TRBJ2-2 proteins, appears as DTGVSQNPRHKITKRGQNVTFRCDPISEHNRLYWYRQTLGQGPEFLTYFQNEAQLEKSRLLSDRFSAERPKGSFSTLEIQRTEQGDSAMYLCASSLNPVVSGTGELFFGEGSRLTVL.